This TCR beta chain is drawn from a study of blood T cell repertoires in COVID-19. Study information: The study drew acute and convalescent COVID-19 samples from the United States, Italy and Spain. Sample material is recorded as cDNA or gDNA derived from T cells, B-cell-depleted T cells, or PBMCs.

V dropped 5 bases and J dropped 2; count of bases not matched to a gene: 5. This CDR3 is built from 15 residues. The germline gives CDR1 MNHEY, CDR2 SMNVEV (reference sequence). In the authors' methods: Estimated nucleated cell counts came from reference gene primer amplification. Here immunoSEQ multiplex PCR was the method, and the copy in TCRdb shows in-frame clones only, minus some. V and J calls and clone size come straight from that table; D and trimming were deduced from the DNA. The sample carries about 23,000 clones, about 90% recorded once. The chain couples TRBV27 to TRBJ2-2; 7 bases map to TRBD2. The sequence came from an elderly woman with active COVID-19. Specimen: peripheral blood. The CDR3 nucleotides are TGTGCCAGCAGTCTCGGGAGGCACAACACCGGGGAGCTGTTTTTT. Translation: CASSLGRHNTGELFF.